This TCR beta chain comes out of a study of blood T cells in healthy people across ages. Looked up from germline, CDR1 is MNHEY and CDR2 is SVGAGI. CDR3 size: 13 residues. Deletions cut 6 bases from V and 4 bases from J, with 12 bases between. Collection of roughly 9.8 milliliters of peripheral blood was performed for each donor. The extraction recovered at least 5 micrograms of total RNA per sample. The second PCR ran roughly 6 to 12 cycles with a sample-barcoded 5' primer and J-beta primers. TCRdb re-called the 5' RACE reads through MiXCR, storing one row per CDR3 protein. The table lists fewer than 2 million distinct CDR3 sequences, around 42% of them singletons.

Material: blood. This clonotype was sampled from a human donor in good health. J is TRBJ1-2 and V is TRBV6-5, with D unclear. The CDR3 DNA reads as TGTGCCAGCAGGGCAGGACTTTCCTATGGCTACACCTTC. Encoded protein: CASRAGLSYGYTF.